This T cell receptor (beta chain) was documented in a study of cytomegalovirus exposure and HLA in healthy donors. Trimming left V 4 bases short and J 7 bases short, with 12 bases between. Germline-derived CDR1 and CDR2 are SGHKS and YYEKEE (reference sequence). CDR3 size: 13 residues. In the PCR, 60 Vbeta and 13 Jbeta primers were used. Per the original data handling: Some 11 million of the about 80 million unique TCR beta chains counted in a later analysis were shared. Assay used: immunoSEQ multiplex PCR; TCRdb lists only in-frame clones, some missing. The V and J calls and clone size were taken over from that table, and D and trimming were inferred from the DNA. Among about 140,000 clones, 75% were seen once, and the ten largest hold over 6.5%. Study findings and constraints: Follow-up analysis later connected one missense variant in DCLRE1C with trimming of TCR beta V- and J-genes. Rare TCR sequences dominated, though some public TCRs recurred in many donors.

As for this clone: Its antigen is currently unknown.

The rearrangement links TRBV5-5 to TRBJ2-1; D gene ambiguous. The source of this sequence is a man aged 25-45 years in good health and CMV-seronegative. Sequencing input: PBMCs. Here the CDR3 DNA reads TGTGCCAGCAGCACCTCAGACGGGAATGAGCAGTTCTTC. Its translation: CASSTSDGNEQFF.